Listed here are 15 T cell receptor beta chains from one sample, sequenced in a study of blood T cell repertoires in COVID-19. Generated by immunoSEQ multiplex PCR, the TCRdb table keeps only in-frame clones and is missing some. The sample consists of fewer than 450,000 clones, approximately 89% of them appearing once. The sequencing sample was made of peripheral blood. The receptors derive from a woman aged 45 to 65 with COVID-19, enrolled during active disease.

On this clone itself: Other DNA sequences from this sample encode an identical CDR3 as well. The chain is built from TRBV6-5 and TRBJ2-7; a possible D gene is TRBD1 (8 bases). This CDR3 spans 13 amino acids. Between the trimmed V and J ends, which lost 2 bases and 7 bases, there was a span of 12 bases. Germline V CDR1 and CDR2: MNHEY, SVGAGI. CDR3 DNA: TGTGCCAGCAGTTACGGACAGGGAGGGGAGCAGTACTTC. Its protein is CASSYGQGGEQYF.

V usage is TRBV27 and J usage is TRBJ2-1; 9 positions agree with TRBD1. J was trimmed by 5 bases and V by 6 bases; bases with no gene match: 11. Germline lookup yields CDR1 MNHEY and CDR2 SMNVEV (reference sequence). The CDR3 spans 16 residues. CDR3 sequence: CASSSTYRGRDNEQFF. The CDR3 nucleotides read TGTGCCAGCAGCTCAACTTACAGGGGGCGGGACAATGAGCAGTTCTTC.

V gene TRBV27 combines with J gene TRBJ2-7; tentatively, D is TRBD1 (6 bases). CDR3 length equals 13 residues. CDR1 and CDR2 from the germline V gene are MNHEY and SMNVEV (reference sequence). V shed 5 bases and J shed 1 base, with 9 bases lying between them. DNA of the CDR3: TGTGCCAGCAGTCTACAGGGTTCCTACGAGCAGTACTTC. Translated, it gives CASSLQGSYEQYF.

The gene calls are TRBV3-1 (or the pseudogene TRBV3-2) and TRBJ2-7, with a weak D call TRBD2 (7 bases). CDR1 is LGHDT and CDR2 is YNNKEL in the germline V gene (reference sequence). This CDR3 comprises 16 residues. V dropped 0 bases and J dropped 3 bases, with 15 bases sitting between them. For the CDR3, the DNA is TGTGCCAGCAGCCAAGATAGATCGGGGGGCTTCTACGAGCAGTACTTC. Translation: CASSQDRSGGFYEQYF.

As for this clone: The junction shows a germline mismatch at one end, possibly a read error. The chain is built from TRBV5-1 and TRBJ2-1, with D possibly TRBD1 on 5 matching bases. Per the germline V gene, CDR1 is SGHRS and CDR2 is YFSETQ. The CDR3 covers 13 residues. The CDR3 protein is CASRLERGNEQFF. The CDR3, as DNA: TGCGCCAGCAGATTGGAAAGGGGCAATGAGCAGTTCTTC.

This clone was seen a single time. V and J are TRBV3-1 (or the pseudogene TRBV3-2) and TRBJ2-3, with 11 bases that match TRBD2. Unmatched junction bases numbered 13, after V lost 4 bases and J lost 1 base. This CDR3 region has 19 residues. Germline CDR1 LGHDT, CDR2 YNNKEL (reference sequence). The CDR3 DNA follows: TGTGCCAGCAGCCGCCTAGGGGTAGCGGGGGGGTCTGGCACAGATACGCAGTATTTT. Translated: CASSRLGVAGGSGTDTQYF.

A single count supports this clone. CDR3 nucleotides: TGTGCCAGCAGCGTAGGGGGCGGGGGCCCTACAGATACGCAGTATTTT. It specifies CASSVGGGGPTDTQYF. The chain uses TRBV9 and TRBJ2-3; D perhaps matches TRBD2 (7 bases). This CDR3 spans 16 amino acids. Germline V lookup: CDR1 SGDLS, CDR2 YYNGEE. Trimming removed 0 bases at V and 3 bases at J, with 14 bases between.

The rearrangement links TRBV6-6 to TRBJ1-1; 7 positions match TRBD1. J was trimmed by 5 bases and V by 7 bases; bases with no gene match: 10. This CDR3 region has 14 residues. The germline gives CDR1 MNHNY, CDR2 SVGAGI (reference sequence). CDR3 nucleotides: TGTGCCAGCACCCATGAAGGGGGCTCGACTGAAGCTTTCTTT. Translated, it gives CASTHEGGSTEAFF.

The CDR3 protein is CASSPDREESPLHF. Here the CDR3 DNA reads TGCGCCAGCAGCCCAGACAGGGAGGAATCACCCCTCCACTTT. The V gene is TRBV4-1, the J gene TRBJ1-6, with 7 bases lining up with TRBD1. Germline CDR1 reads MGHRA; CDR2 reads YSYEKL. The CDR3 totals 14 residues. The V and J ends lost 4 bases and 10 bases, in that order; junction bases with no gene match: 7.

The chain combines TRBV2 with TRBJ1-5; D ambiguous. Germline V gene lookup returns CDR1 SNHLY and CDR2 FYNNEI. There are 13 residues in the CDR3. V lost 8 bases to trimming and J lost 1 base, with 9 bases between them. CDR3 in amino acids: CASHSTSNQPQHF. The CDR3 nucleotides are TGTGCCAGCCACAGCACAAGCAATCAGCCCCAGCATTTT.

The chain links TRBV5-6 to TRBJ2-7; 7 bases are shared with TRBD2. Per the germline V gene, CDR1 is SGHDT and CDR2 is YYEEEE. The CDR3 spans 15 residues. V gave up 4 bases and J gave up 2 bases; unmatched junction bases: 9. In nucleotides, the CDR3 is TGTGCCAGCAGCCCGGGAGGTAGCAGCACCTACGAGCAGTACTTC. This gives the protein CASSPGGSSTYEQYF.

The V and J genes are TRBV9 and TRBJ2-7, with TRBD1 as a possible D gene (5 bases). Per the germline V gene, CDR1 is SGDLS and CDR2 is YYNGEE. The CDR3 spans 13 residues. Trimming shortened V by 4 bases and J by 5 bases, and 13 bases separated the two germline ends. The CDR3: CASSYGGANEQYF. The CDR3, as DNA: TGTGCCAGCAGCTATGGTGGGGCCAACGAGCAGTACTTC.

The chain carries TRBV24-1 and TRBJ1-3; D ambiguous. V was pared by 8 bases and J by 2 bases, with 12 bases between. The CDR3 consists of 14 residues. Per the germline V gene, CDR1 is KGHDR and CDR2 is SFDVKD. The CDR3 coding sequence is TGTGCCACCATGCGGGGTTGGGCTGGAAACACCATATATTTT. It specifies CATMRGWAGNTIYF.

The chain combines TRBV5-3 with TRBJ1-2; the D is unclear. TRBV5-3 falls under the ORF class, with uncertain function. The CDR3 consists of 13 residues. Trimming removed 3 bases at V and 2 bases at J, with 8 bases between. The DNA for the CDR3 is TGTGCCAGAAGCTCTAAAGAGAACTATGGCTACACCTTC. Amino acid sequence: CARSSKENYGYTF.

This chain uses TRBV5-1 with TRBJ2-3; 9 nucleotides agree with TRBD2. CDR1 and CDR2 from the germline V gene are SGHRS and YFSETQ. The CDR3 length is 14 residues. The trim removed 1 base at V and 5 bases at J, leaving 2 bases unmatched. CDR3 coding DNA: TGCGCCAGCAGCTTGCTAGCGGGGCAAGATACGCAGTATTTT. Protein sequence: CASSLLAGQDTQYF.